These 8 T cell receptor beta chains were sequenced from one sample in a study of vaccination effects on CD4 cells after COVID-19. Generated by immunoSEQ multiplex PCR, the TCRdb table keeps only in-frame clones and is missing some. This table holds 50,000 to 65,000 clones, 79% found once. These TCRs are of unknown antigen specificity. CD4+ T cells specific for antigen were expanded with viral peptide pools by the ViraFEST assay before sequencing. Cells that had been cultured for roughly ten days were the source of isolated CD4+ T cells. All vaccine recipients tested negative for nucleocapsid antibodies and had never contracted SARS-CoV-2 infection. Here the sequenced sample was CD4+ T cells from PBMCs cultured with HCoV-OC43 spike peptides, taken before COVID-19 vaccination. Subset defined: HCoV-OC43 spike overlapping peptide pool stimulation. These receptors were taken from a human donor who received a COVID-19 vaccine.

This sequence joins TRBV19 and TRBJ2-3; D is undetermined. This CDR3 region has 13 residues. Germline CDR1 reads LNHDA; CDR2 reads SQIVND (reference sequence). Trimming pared 8 bases from V and 1 base from J, leaving 10 bases between. For the CDR3, the DNA is TGTGCCAGTCGAACGTCCGGCACAGATACGCAGTATTTT. It codes for CASRTSGTDTQYF.

The chain is built from TRBV3-1 (or the pseudogene TRBV3-2) and TRBJ2-5; TRBD2 matches at 14 bases. The V segment lost 4 bases and the J segment 1 base; nucleotides outside the gene matches: 5. The germline V gene has CDR1 LGHDT and CDR2 YNNKEL (reference sequence). The CDR3 length is 17 residues. The CDR3 loop is CASSRGLAGGFQETQYF. As DNA, the CDR3 is TGTGCCAGCAGCCGAGGACTAGCGGGGGGCTTCCAAGAGACCCAGTACTTC.

The chain carries TRBV24-1 and TRBJ1-2; perhaps TRBD1 as D (5 bases). Germline V gene lookup returns CDR1 KGHDR and CDR2 SFDVKD. Trimming removed 2 bases from V and 2 bases from J, with 5 bases in between. The CDR3 runs to 13 residues. The CDR3 bases are TGTGCCACCAGTGATTCAGGGAACTATGGCTACACCTTC. Its protein is CATSDSGNYGYTF.

CDR3 protein: CASSPRDAGTGAGELFF. The CDR3 coding sequence is TGTGCCAGCTCACCACGAGATGCGGGGACCGGGGCCGGGGAGCTGTTTTTT. The chain couples TRBV18 to TRBJ2-2, with a weak D call TRBD2 (6 bases). This CDR3 spans 17 amino acids. Germline assignment: CDR1 KGHSH and CDR2 LQKENI. V lost 1 base to trimming and J lost 6 bases, with 18 bases between them.

V usage is TRBV6-5 and J usage is TRBJ1-4, with D hard to call. With 0 bases removed from V and 7 bases from J, the gap between germline ends came to 9 bases. The germline CDR1 and CDR2 sequences are MNHEY and SVGAGI. The CDR3 spans 14 residues. The CDR3 DNA reads TGTGCCAGCAGTTACTCTGGGCGGGTTGAAAAACTGTTTTTT. Protein: CASSYSGRVEKLFF.

V gene TRBV19 combines with J gene TRBJ2-1; 9 bases line up with TRBD2. The CDR3 runs to 15 residues. The V and J ends lost 2 bases and 7 bases, in that order; junction bases with no gene match: 6. Germline lookup yields CDR1 LNHDA and CDR2 SQIVND (reference sequence). The CDR3 sequence is CASSIFSGGSNEQFF. DNA for the CDR3: TGTGCCAGTAGTATATTCAGCGGGGGGAGTAATGAGCAGTTCTTC.

Of note for this clone: Other nucleotide sequences in the sample specify the same CDR3. This chain links TRBV3-1 (or the pseudogene TRBV3-2) with TRBJ1-5; tentatively, D is TRBD1 (6 bases). Trimming took 3 bases from V and 6 from J, leaving 9 bases between them. Per the germline V gene, CDR1 is LGHDT and CDR2 is YNNKEL (reference sequence). The CDR3 is 13 amino acids. This chain's CDR3 is CASSHRGVQPQHF. CDR3 coding DNA: TGTGCCAGCAGCCACAGGGGAGTTCAGCCCCAGCATTTT.

Written as DNA, the CDR3 is TGTGCCACCAGGAGGGGGGCGAACACTGAAGCTTTCTTT. It is translated as CATRRGANTEAFF. V and J are TRBV2 and TRBJ1-1, with D perhaps TRBD1 (6 bases). The length of the CDR3 is 13 residues. Germline values: CDR1 SNHLY, CDR2 FYNNEI. V dropped 10 bases and J dropped 1 base, with 13 bases sitting between them.